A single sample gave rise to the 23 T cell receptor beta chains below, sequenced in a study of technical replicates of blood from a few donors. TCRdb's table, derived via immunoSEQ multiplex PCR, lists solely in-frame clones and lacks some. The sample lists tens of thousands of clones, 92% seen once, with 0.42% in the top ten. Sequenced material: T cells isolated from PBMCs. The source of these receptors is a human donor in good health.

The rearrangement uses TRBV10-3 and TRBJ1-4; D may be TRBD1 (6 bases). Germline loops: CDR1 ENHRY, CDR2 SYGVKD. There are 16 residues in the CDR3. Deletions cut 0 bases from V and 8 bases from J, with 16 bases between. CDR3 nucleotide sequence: TGTGCCATCAGTGAGTCGGCAGGGGTAGGGGGAGAAAAACTGTTTTTT. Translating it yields CAISESAGVGGEKLFF.

The CDR3 DNA reads TGCGCCAGCAGTGCTAAGAATGAGCAGTTCTTC. Translated: CASSAKNEQFF. The chain combines TRBV10-1 with TRBJ2-1; no clear D. This CDR3 spans 11 amino acids. V lost 4 bases to trimming and J lost 7 bases, with 5 bases between them. Germline lookup yields CDR1 WNHNN and CDR2 SYGVQD (reference sequence).

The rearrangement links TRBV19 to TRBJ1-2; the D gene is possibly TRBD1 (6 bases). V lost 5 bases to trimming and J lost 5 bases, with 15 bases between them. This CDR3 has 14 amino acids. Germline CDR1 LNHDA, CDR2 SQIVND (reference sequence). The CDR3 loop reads CASSEQGLRYGYTF. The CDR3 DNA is TGTGCCAGTAGTGAACAGGGCTTACGGTATGGCTACACCTTC.

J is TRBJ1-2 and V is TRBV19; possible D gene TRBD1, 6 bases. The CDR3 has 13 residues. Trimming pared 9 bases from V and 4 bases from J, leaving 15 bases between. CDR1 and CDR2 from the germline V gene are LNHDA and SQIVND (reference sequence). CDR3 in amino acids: CASCNRASYGYTF. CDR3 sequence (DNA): TGTGCCAGCTGTAACAGGGCGAGCTATGGCTACACCTTC.

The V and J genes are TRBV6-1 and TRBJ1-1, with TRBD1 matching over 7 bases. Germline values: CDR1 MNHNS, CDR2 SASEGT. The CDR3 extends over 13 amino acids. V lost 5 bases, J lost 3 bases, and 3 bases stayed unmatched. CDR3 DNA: TGTGCCAGCAGTCGACAGGGTTACACTGAAGCTTTCTTT. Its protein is CASSRQGYTEAFF.

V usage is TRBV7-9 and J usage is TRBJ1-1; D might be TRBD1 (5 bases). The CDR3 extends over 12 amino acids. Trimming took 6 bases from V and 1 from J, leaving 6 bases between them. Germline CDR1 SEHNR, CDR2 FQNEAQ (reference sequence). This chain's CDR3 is CASSTGNTEAFF. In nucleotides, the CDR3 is TGTGCCAGCAGTACAGGGAACACTGAAGCTTTCTTT.

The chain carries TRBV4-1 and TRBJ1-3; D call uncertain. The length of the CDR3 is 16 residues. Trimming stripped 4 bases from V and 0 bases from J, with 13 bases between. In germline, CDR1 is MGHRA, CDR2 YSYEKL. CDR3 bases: TGCGCCAGCAGCCGGCTTCAGACTTACTCTGGAAACACCATATATTTT. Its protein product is CASSRLQTYSGNTIYF.

This CDR3 is CASSVEAGFYEQYF. CDR3 DNA: TGTGCCAGCAGCGTTGAGGCGGGGTTCTACGAGCAGTACTTC. The rearrangement links TRBV9 to TRBJ2-7; weak D call: TRBD2 (6 bases). The V and J ends lost 2 bases and 3 bases respectively, with 12 bases between them. The CDR3 has 14 residues. Germline loops: CDR1 SGDLS, CDR2 YYNGEE. Complete variable domain (other parts from reference TRBV9 and TRBJ2-7): DSGVTQTPKHLITATGQRVTLRCSPRSGDLSVYWYQQSLDQGLQFLIQYYNGEERAKGNILERFSAQQFPDLHSELNLSSLELGDSALYFCASSVEAGFYEQYFGPGTRLTVT.

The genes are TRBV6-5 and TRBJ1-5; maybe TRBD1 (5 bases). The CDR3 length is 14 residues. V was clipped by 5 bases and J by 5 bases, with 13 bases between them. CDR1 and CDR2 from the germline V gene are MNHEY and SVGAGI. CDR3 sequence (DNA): TGTGCCAGCAGTGTTCAGGGTTCGCATCAGCCCCAGCATTTT. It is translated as CASSVQGSHQPQHF.

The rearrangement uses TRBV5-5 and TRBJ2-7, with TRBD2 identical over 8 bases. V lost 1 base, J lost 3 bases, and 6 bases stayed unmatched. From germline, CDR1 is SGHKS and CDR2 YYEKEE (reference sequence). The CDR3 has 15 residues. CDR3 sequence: CASSLPLSGDYEQYF. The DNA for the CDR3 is TGTGCCAGCAGCTTGCCACTTAGCGGGGACTACGAGCAGTACTTC.

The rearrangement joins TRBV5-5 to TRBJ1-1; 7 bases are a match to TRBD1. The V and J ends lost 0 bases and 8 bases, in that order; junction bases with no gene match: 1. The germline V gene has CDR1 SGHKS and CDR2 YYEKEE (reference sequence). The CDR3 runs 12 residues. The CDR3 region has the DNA TGTGCCAGCAGCTTGGAGACAGGGGAAGCTTTCTTT. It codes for CASSLETGEAFF.

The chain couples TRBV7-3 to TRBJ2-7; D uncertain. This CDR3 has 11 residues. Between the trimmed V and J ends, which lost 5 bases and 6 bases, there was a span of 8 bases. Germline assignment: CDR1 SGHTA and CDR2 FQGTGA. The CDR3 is CASSHRSEQYF. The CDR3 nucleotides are TGTGCCAGCAGCCACCGGTCCGAGCAGTACTTC.

CDR3 protein: CASSRVGGMAFF. DNA for the CDR3: TGCGCCAGCAGCCGCGTTGGGGGCATGGCTTTCTTT. This chain uses TRBV4-1 with TRBJ1-1; tentative D call: TRBD1 (6 bases). From germline, CDR1 is MGHRA and CDR2 YSYEKL. There are 12 residues in the CDR3. Trimming left V 4 bases short and J 11 bases short, with 14 bases between.

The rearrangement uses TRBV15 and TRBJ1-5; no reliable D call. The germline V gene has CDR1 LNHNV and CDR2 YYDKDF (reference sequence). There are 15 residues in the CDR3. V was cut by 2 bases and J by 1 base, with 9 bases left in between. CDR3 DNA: TGTGCCACCAGCAGAACTCAGGAAAGCAATCAGCCCCAGCATTTT. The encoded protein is CATSRTQESNQPQHF.

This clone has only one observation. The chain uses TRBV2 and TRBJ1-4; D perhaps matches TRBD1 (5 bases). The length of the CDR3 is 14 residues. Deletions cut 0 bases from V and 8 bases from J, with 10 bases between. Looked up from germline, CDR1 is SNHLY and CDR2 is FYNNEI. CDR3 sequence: CASSEATGEEKLFF. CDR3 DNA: TGTGCCAGCAGTGAAGCTACGGGGGAGGAAAAACTGTTTTTT.

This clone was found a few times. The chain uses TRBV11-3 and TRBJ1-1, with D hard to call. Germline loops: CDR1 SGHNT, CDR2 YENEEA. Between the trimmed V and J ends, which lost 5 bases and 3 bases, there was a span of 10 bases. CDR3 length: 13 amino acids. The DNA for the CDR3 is TGTGCCAGCAGCGGAGTGGTTGACACTGAAGCTTTCTTT. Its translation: CASSGVVDTEAFF.

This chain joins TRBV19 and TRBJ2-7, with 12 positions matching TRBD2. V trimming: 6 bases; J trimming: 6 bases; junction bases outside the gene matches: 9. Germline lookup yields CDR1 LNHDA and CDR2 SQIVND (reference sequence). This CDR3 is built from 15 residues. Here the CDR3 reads CASSRLLAGGGEQYF. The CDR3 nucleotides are TGTGCCAGTAGCCGATTACTAGCGGGAGGAGGCGAGCAGTACTTC.

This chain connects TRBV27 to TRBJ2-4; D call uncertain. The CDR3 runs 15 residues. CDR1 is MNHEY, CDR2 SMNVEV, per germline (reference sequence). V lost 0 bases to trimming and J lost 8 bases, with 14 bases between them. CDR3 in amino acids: CASSLSATGGDIQYF. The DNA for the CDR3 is TGTGCCAGCAGTTTATCGGCGACGGGTGGCGACATTCAGTACTTC.

Here the CDR3 DNA reads TGTGCCAGCAGCGTAGCGGCGGGAGACACAGATACGCAGTATTTT. Residues: CASSVAAGDTDTQYF. V is TRBV9 and J is TRBJ2-3; 7 bases are shared with TRBD2. CDR1 is SGDLS, CDR2 YYNGEE, per germline. V trimming: 0 bases; J trimming: 2 bases; junction bases outside the gene matches: 3. The CDR3 has 15 residues.

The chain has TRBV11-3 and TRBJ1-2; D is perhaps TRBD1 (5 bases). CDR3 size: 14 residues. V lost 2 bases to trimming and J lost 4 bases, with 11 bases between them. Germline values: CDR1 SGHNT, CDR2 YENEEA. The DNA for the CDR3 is TGTGCCAGCAGCTTATCCGACAGTTTCTATGGCTACACCTTC. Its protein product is CASSLSDSFYGYTF.

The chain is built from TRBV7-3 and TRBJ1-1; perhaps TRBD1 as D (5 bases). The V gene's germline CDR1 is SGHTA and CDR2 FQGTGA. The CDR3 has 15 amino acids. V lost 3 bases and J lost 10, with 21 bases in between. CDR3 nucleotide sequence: TGTGCCAGCAGCTTTAGCGACGGGACTCTAGAAGGAGCTTTCTTT. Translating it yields CASSFSDGTLEGAFF.

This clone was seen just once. This chain's CDR3 is CASSEDSLYGYTF. Here the CDR3 DNA reads TGTGCCAGCAGTGAGGACAGCCTCTATGGCTACACCTTC. J is TRBJ1-2 and V is TRBV6-1, with a tentative D call TRBD1 (6 bases). CDR1 is MNHNS and CDR2 is SASEGT in the germline V gene. Trimming pared 3 bases from V and 4 bases from J, leaving 9 bases between. The CDR3 sequence is 13 residues long.

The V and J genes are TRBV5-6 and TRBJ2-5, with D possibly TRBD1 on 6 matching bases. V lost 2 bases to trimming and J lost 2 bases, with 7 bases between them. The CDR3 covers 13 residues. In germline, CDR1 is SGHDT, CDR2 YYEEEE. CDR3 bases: TGTGCCAGCAGCTTAGGGGGACAAGAGACCCAGTACTTC. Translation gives CASSLGGQETQYF.